The clone carrying this TCR beta chain has only one observation. In the authors' methods: Counts of nucleated cells, estimated from reference gene primer amplification, were obtained. The assay was immunoSEQ multiplex PCR, and TCRdb's table has in-frame clones only and misses some. V and J calls and clone size are given by that table; D and trimming were obtained from the DNA. The profile shows about 150,000 clones, about 80% of them singletons. This sample was included in a study of blood T cell repertoires in COVID-19. Study at large: PBMCs, B-cell-depleted T cells, or T cells provided the cDNA or gDNA that made up the material.

Participant-given clinical history determined each cohort assignment. Trimming removed 5 bases at V and 0 bases at J, with 23 bases between. Germline values: CDR1 LNHNV, CDR2 YYDKDF (reference sequence). The CDR3 consists of 19 residues. The clonotype was recovered from a man aged 50 or older who had recovered from COVID-19. The V gene is TRBV15, the J gene TRBJ2-1, with a possible D match to TRBD1 (6 bases). The sequenced sample was PBMCs or T cells enriched from blood (not recorded which). Here the CDR3 DNA reads TGTGCCACCAGCGGCTACGGGACACGAGTGAAAATCTCCTACAATGAGCAGTTCTTC. This encodes CATSGYGTRVKISYNEQFF.